The text below deals with one T cell receptor delta chain. This clone has a handful of counts. Its target antigen remains unknown. The protein TCRdb lists belongs to a much larger clone and differs from this DNA's translation at residue 15, which points to a read error; the protein shown is made from the DNA. For TCR sequencing, genomic DNA was taken from peripheral blood mononuclear cells isolated from both patients and controls. Controls were approximately 23 healthy adult blood donors, with a median age of 64 years and some twelve males and around eleven females, matched to patients for age and sex. The data stem from a study of gamma delta lymphoproliferative disorders and STAT genes (dated by TCRdb to the late 2010s). Some background on the complete study: The LymphoTrack Dx TCRG Assay was used to build gamma-chain libraries from a minimum of 50 ng of genomic DNA. Because no corresponding Invivoscribe delta assay was available, delta-chain libraries were prepared according to the standard operating procedure of the EuroClonality-NGS working group. The study profiled TCR gamma and delta CDR3 repertoires by deep sequencing in Tgammadelta lymphoproliferative disease patients and healthy controls, within a larger immunophenotypic and STAT-mutation study. To confirm results, a couple of gamma-chain samples and all delta-chain samples were sequenced twice. Summary of the overall study and its limitations: Nearly all major gamma and delta clonotypes of patients were found to be public, being shared with at least one healthy donor, and only a couple of gamma clonotypes were found to be private to disease. Control T cells likely spanned varied maturation stages, while leukemic cells were skewed toward terminal effectors, potentially limiting patient-control comparisons. It was noted by the authors that NGS specificity may be reduced at low frequencies, so confirmation of the public or private nature of leukemic clones is needed. When whole repertoires were clustered, gamma repertoires from patients formed a group apart from those of healthy controls, but delta repertoires showed no separation between the groups.

In both library preparation methods, multiplex PCR was run with primers aimed at the conserved V and J regions of the TCR genes. Purified and pooled amplicons were sequenced on an Illumina MiSeq platform. Processing in the source paper ran as follows. V(D)J alignment, clonotype assembly and translation were handled by MiXCR, while functionality assessment and CDR3 repertoire analyses were done with VDJtools. CDR3 was defined per IMGT, and analyses were restricted to productive sequences using functional genes, excluding ORF genes and pseudogenes. A custom Python script was used to search all patients and controls for identical amino acid CDR3s of major clonotypes (frequency >=5%). To compare clonotype frequencies between patients and controls, a one-sided non-parametric Wilcoxon test was applied. Identical DNA sequences were merged into single rows after TCRdb reprocessed the public reads with CATT. TCRdb, rather than the study authors, made the V and J calls. Counted in this sample were about 990 delta-chain clones; roughly 2% of them appeared once. The biggest ten clones account for 73% of the sample.

This clonotype originated in a human donor in good health. The sequencing input was blood.

The nucleotide sequence is TGTGCCTGTGACCGCCTTACTGGGGCTCAGTACACCGATAAATTCATCTTT. Its translation is CACDRLTGAQYTDKFIF. This receptor chain uses TRDV2 and TRDJ1; TRDD3 lines up with 7 middle nucleotides. From the cysteine up to the phenylalanine, the CDR3 has a length of 17 residues. CDR3 DNA is the only sequence kept; it has 51 bases, read in frame from the first base. For CDR1 and CDR2, the germline V gene lists GEAIGNYY and EKD.